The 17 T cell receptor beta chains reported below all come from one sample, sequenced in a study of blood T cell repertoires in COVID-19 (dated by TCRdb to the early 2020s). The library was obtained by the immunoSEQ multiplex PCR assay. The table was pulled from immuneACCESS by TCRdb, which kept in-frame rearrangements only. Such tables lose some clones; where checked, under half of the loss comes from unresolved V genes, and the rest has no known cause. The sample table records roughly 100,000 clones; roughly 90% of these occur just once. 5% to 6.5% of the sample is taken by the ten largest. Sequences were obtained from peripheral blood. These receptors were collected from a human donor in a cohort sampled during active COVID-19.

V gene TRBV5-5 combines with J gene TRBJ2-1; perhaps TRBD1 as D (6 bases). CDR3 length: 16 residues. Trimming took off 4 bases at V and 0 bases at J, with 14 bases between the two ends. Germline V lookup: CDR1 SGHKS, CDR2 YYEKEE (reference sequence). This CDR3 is CASSPATGYSYNEQFF. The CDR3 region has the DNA TGTGCCAGCAGCCCGGCAACAGGGTACTCCTACAATGAGCAGTTCTTC.

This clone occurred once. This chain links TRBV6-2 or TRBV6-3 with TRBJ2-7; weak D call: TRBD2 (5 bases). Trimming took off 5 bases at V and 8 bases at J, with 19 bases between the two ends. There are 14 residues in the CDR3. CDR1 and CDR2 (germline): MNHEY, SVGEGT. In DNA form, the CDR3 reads TGTGCCAGCAGTCCGGACGGACTCCTGGAGAAGCAGTACTTC. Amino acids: CASSPDGLLEKQYF.

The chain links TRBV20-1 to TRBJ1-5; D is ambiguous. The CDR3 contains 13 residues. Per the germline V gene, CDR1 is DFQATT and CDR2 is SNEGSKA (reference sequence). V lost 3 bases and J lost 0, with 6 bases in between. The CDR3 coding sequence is TGCAGTGCTAGTCGGGATAGCAATCAGCCCCAGCATTTT. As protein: CSASRDSNQPQHF.

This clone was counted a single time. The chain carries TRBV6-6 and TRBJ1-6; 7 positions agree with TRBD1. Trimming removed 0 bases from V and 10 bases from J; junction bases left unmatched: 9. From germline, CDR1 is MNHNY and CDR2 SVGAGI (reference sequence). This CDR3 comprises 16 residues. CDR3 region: CASSYSRTGVDSPLHF. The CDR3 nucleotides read TGTGCCAGCAGTTACTCGAGGACAGGCGTTGACTCACCCCTCCACTTT.

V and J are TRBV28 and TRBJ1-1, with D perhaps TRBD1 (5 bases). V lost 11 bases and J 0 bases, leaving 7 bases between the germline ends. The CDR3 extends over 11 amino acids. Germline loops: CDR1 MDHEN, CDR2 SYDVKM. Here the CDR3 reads CAATVNTEAFF. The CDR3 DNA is TGTGCCGCGACAGTGAACACTGAAGCTTTCTTT.

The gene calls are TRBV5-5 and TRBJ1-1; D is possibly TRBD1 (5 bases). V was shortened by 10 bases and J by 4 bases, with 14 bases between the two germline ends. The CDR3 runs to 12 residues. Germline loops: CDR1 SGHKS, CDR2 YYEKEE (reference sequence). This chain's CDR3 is CASSEGITEAFF. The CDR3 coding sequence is TGTGCCTCTAGCGAGGGGATCACTGAAGCTTTCTTT. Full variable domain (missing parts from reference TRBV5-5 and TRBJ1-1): DAGVTQSPTHLIKTRGQQVTLRCSPISGHKSVSWYQQVLGQGPQFIFQYYEKEERGRGNFPDRFSARQFPNYSSELNVNALLLGDSALYLCASSEGITEAFFGQGTRLTVV.

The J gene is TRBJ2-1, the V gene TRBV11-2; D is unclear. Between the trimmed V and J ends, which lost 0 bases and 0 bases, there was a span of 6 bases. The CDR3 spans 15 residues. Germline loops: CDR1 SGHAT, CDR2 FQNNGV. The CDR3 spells CASSLDPSSYNEQFF. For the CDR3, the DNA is TGTGCCAGCAGCTTAGATCCGAGCTCCTACAATGAGCAGTTCTTC.

The CDR3 DNA sequence: TGCAGTGCTGAGAGGAATGAGCAGTTCTTC. It encodes CSAERNEQFF. V usage is TRBV20-1 and J usage is TRBJ2-1; D is uncertain. This CDR3 has 10 residues. CDR1 is DFQATT and CDR2 is SNEGSKA in the germline V gene (reference sequence). The V gene lost 5 bases and the J gene lost 7 bases, with 6 bases spanning the gap.

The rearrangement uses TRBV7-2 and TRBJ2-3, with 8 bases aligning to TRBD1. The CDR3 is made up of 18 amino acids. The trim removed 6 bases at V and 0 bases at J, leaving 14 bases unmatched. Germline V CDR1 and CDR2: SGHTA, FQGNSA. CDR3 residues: CASRRGQGWASSTDTQYF. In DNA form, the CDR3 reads TGTGCCAGCAGACGTGGACAGGGTTGGGCCAGTAGCACAGATACGCAGTATTTT.

The CDR3 nucleotides are TGTGCCAGCAGTTGGGGGACAGCCTACGAGCAGTACTTC. Translated, it gives CASSWGTAYEQYF. The rearrangement uses TRBV27 and TRBJ2-7; 7 bases fit TRBD1. The CDR3 loop spans 13 amino acids. V shed 4 bases, J shed 2 bases, and the junction held 2 bases outside the gene matches. CDR1 is MNHEY and CDR2 is SMNVEV in the germline V gene (reference sequence).

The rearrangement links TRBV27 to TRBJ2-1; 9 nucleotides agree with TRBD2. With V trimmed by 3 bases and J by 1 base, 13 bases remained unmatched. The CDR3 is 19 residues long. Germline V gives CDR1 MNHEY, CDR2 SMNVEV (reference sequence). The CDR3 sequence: CASSFMGPTSGPSYNEQFF. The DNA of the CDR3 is TGTGCCAGCAGTTTCATGGGGCCCACTAGCGGGCCGTCCTACAATGAGCAGTTCTTC.

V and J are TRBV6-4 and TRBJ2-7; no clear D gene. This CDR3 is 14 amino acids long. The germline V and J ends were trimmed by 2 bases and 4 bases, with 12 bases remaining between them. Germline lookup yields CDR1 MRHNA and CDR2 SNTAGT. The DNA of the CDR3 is TGTGCCAGCAGTGACAAACTACGGCCTTACGAGCAGTACTTC. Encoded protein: CASSDKLRPYEQYF.

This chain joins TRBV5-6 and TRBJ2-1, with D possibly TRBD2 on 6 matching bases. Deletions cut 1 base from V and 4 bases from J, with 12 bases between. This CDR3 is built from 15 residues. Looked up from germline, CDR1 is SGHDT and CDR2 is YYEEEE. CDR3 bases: TGTGCCAGCAGCTTGCGGGAGCGGGCGTACAATGAGCAGTTCTTC. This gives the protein CASSLRERAYNEQFF. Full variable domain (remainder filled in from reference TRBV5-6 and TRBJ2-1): DAGVTQSPTHLIKTRGQQVTLRCSPKSGHDTVSWYQQALGQGPQFIFQYYEEEERQRGNFPDRFSGHQFPNYSSELNVNALLLGDSALYLCASSLRERAYNEQFFGPGTRLTVL.

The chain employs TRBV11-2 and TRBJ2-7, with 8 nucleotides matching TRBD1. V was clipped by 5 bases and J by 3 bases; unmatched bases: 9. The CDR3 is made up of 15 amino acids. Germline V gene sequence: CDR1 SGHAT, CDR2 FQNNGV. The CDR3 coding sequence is TGTGCCAGCAGCCCCACCGGGACAGGCTTCTACGAGCAGTACTTC. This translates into CASSPTGTGFYEQYF.

CDR3 DNA: TGTGCCTGGAGTGTTATATACTACGAGCAGTACTTC. Translated: CAWSVIYYEQYF. The chain carries TRBV30 and TRBJ2-7; D gene unclear. Germline-derived CDR1 and CDR2 are GTSNPN and SVGIG (reference sequence). V was trimmed by 0 bases and J by 3 bases, leaving 6 bases between them. The CDR3 has 12 amino acids.

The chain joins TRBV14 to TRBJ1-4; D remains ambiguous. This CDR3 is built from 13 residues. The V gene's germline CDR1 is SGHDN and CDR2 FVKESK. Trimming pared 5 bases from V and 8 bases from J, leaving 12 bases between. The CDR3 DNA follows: TGTGCCAGCAGCGAACGCGGTGGGGAAAAACTGTTTTTT. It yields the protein CASSERGGEKLFF.

This CDR3 reads CASRDGGTGNTIYF. The CDR3 coding sequence is TGTGCCAGTAGGGACGGGGGAACTGGAAACACCATATATTTT. J is TRBJ1-3 and V is TRBV19; a possible D gene is TRBD1 (5 bases). The CDR3 runs to 14 residues. Germline loops: CDR1 LNHDA, CDR2 SQIVND (reference sequence). V lost 6 bases, J lost 2 bases, and 11 bases lay in between.